This T cell receptor beta chain was found in a study of beta chain features in type 1 diabetes (dated by TCRdb to the late 2010s). Notes on the research overall: No differences in mean age, gender distribution, total cell number or subset yield were found between patients and healthy donors. A total of around 100 million sorted cells were examined across all samples, and RNA yield correlated strongly with the number of cells per subset. In the study, recently diagnosed type 1 diabetes patients and matched healthy donors were compared on the TCRB repertoires of their sorted circulating CD4+ T cell subsets. Regulatory and stem cell-like memory subsets were isolated from only 8 patients and roughly eight healthy donors, whereas naive and central memory subsets came from all 28 donors. Overall study results and their limits: A moderate but significant shortening of TCRB CDR3 length was observed in type 1 diabetes patients in all four CD4+ subsets. Naive, central memory and regulatory TCRB repertoires appeared to be more alike among patients than among healthy donors. Shorter templates might have been favored by PCR, but patient and control samples were amplified and corrected together, so both groups would have been affected equally by any skew. Because cDNA was sequenced instead of genomic DNA, highly expressing activated cells could be over-represented, though the groups showed no difference in activation or CD3 levels. At VDJ recombination sites, type 1 diabetes patients had fewer insertions and more deleted nucleotides, which implies abnormalities in thymic rearrangement. Because small numbers of individuals were included in the HLA sub-analyses, any influence of HLA type on TCRB rearrangement was left unresolved.

The entire isolated RNA was reverse transcribed using the High Capacity cDNA Reverse Transcription Kit, and thus expressed TCRB transcripts were sequenced. Deep immunoSEQ sequencing was applied to naive, central memory and regulatory T cell samples, giving an average of about 3.6 million total reads per sample. Sorted cells were lysed in RLT buffer and RNA was extracted with DNase-treated RNeasy Micro or Mini kits, depending on cell number. To prevent cross-contamination, each cell subset was processed individually, whereas patient and healthy donor samples were processed jointly. The immunoSEQ multiplex PCR was used to amplify TCRB sequences from cDNA, generating 87-bp fragments that spanned the CDR3 region. The amplicons were sequenced using the Illumina HiSeq platform. As for how the authors treated the data: PCR bias was corrected computationally using synthetic template baselines, and reads within Hamming distance 2 were collapsed, with unmergeable singletons discarded. Reads were aligned against IMGT to assign V, D and J genes, CDR3 length and insertions or deletions at six rearrangement sites. Clonotype counts were normalized to sorted cell number within each subset before computing true diversity and Gini coefficients with the tcR R package. The overlap coefficient, calculated on TCRB nucleotide sequences, was used to quantify repertoire sharing. The clones in this table, taken by TCRdb from immuneACCESS, are in-frame only. Not every clone is retained; where verified, under half of the shortfall comes from an unresolved V gene, and the cause of the rest is unknown. The V and J calls and the clone size are those of that table, but D and trimming were determined from the DNA. The sample data list about 340,000 clones, and roughly 8.8% of these were observed just once. The ten largest account for 0.95% to 1.1% of the sample.

From each donor, a single peripheral blood sample of 90 to 150 mL on average was drawn into heparinised tubes. A BD FACSAria II was used to sort naive, central memory, regulatory and stem cell-like memory CD4+ T cells with a panel that included CD45RO, CCR7, CD25, CD127, CD95 and CD27. Every sorted population had a purity above 95%. PBMCs were isolated immediately by Lymphoprep density gradient centrifugation and stained directly without culture. Samples were stained and sorted in pairs, with one healthy donor and one patient per experiment, so that batch effects were minimized. Deletion took 4 bases off V and 4 bases off J, with a span of 8 bases between the germline ends. Taken from cysteine to phenylalanine, the CDR3 has 13 residues. Only the CDR3 region is kept as DNA, spanning 39 bases read in frame from base 1. CDR1 and CDR2, looked up from the germline V gene, are SGHTA and FQGNSA. This clone was counted between two and nine times. The clone's antigen remains unknown. No clone much larger than this one lies a single base away; base qualities are absent.

Input material: central memory CD4+ T cells from blood. This sequence uses TRBV7-2 and TRBJ2-1; TRBD2 is perhaps the D gene, given 5 matching bases. This receptor was taken from a man aged 25 to 40 with type 1 diabetes. DNA sequence: TGTGCCAGCAGCTCGGGATCTTACAATGAGCAGTTCTTC. The translation is CASSSGSYNEQFF.